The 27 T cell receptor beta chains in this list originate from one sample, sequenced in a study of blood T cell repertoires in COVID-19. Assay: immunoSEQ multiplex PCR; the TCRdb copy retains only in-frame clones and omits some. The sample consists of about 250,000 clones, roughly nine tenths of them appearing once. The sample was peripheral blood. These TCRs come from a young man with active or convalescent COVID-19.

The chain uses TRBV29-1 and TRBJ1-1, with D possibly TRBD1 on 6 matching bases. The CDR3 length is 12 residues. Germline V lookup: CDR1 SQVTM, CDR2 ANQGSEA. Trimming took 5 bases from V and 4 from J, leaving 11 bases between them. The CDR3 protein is CSVPGQTTEAFF. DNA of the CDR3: TGCAGCGTTCCGGGACAAACCACTGAAGCTTTCTTT.

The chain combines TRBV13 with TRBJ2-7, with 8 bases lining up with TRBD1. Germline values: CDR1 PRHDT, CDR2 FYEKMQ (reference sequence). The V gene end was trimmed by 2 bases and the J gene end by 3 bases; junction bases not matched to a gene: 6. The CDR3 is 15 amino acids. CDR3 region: CASSLRKGTGYEQYF. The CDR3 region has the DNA TGTGCCAGCAGCTTAAGAAAGGGGACAGGCTACGAGCAGTACTTC.

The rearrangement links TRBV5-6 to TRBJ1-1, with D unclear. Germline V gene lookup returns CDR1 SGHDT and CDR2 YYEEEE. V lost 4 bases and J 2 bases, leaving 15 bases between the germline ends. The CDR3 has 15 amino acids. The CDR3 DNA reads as TGTGCCAGCAGCCCTCTAACTGAGCTTAACACTGAAGCTTTCTTT. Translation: CASSPLTELNTEAFF.

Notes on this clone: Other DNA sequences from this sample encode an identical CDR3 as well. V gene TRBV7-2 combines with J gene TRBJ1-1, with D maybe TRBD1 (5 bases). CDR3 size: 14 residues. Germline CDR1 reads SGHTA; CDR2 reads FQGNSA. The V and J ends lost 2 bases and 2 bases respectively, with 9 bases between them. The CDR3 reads CASSLWGGNTEAFF. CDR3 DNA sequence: TGTGCCAGCAGCTTATGGGGGGGAAACACTGAAGCTTTCTTT.

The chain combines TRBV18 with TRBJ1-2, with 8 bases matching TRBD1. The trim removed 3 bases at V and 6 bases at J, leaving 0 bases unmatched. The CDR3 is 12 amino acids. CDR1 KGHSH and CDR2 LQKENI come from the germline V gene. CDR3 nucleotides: TGTGCCAGCTCACCGGGACAGGATGGCTACACCTTC. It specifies CASSPGQDGYTF.

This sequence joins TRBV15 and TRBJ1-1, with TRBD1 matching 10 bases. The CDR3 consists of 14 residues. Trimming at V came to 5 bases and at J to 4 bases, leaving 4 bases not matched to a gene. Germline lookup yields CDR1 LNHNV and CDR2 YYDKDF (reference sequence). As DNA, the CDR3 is TGTGCCACCAGCCTCCGGGACAGGGGCACTGAAGCTTTCTTT. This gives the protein CATSLRDRGTEAFF.

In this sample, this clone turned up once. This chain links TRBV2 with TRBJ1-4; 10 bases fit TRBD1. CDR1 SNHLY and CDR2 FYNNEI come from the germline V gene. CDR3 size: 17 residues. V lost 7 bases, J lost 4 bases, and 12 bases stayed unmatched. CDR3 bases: TGTGCCAGCACCTTCGACAGGGGGCGCGGCGTTAATGAAAAACTGTTTTTT. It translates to CASTFDRGRGVNEKLFF.

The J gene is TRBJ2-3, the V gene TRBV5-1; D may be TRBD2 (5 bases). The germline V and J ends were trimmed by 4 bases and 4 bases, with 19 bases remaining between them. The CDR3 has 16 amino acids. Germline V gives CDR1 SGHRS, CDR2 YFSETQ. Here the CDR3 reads CASSPAKKLDADTQYF. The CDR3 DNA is TGCGCCAGCAGCCCTGCCAAAAAACTAGATGCAGATACGCAGTATTTT.

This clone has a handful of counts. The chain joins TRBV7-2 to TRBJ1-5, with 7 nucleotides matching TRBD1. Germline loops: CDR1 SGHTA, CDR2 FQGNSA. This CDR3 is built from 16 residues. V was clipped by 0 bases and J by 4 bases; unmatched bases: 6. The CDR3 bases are TGTGCCAGCAGCTTAGCTATGGACAGGTATAATCAGCCCCAGCATTTT. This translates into CASSLAMDRYNQPQHF.

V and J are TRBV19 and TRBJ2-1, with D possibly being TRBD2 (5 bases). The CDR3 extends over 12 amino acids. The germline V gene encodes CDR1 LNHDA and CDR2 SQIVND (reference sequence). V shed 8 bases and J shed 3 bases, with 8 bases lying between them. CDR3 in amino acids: CASAGLYNEQFF. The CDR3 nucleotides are TGTGCCAGTGCGGGTCTCTACAATGAGCAGTTCTTC.

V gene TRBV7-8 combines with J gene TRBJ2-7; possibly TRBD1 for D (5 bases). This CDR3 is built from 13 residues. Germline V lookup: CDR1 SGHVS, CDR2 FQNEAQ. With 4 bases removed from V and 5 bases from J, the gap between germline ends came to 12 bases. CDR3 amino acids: CASSSDSSHEQYF. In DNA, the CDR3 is TGTGCCAGCAGCTCCGACAGCAGCCACGAGCAGTACTTC.

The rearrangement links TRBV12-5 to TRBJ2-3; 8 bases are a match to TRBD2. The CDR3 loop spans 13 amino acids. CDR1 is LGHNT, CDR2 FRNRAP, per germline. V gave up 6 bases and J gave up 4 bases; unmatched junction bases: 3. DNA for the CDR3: TGTGCTAGTGGGATCGGGGGGGCAGATACGCAGTATTTT. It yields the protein CASGIGGADTQYF.

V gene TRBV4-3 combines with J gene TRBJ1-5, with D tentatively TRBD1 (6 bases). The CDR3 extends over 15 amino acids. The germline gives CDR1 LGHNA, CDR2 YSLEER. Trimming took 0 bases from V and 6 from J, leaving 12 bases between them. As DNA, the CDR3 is TGCGCCAGCAGCCAAGATGCGCAGGGGAGTCAGCCCCAGCATTTT. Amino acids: CASSQDAQGSQPQHF.

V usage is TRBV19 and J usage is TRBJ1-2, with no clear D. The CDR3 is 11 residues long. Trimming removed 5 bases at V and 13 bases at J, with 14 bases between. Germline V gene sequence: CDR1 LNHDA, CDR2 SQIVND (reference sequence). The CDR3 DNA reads TGTGCCAGTAGTTATGGGCCGATCTTCACCTTC. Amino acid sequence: CASSYGPIFTF. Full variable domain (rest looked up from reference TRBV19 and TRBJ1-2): DGGITQSPKYLFRKEGQNVTLSCEQNLNHDAMYWYRQDPGQGLRLIYYSQIVNDFQKGDIAEGYSVSREKKESFPLTVTSAQKNPTAFYLCASSYGPIFTFGSGTRLTVV.

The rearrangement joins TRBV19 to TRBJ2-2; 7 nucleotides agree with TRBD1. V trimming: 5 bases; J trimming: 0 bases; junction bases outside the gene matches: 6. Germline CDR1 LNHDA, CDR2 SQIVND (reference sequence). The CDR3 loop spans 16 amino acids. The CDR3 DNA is TGTGCCAGTAGTCCCATCCAGGGGGCGAACACCGGGGAGCTGTTTTTT. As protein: CASSPIQGANTGELFF.

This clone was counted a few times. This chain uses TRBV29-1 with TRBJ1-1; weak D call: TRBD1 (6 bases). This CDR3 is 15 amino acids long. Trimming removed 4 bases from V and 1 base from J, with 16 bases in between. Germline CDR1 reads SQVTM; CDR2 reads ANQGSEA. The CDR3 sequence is CSVGKRGTQNTEAFF. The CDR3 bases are TGCAGCGTTGGAAAGAGGGGGACACAGAACACTGAAGCTTTCTTT.

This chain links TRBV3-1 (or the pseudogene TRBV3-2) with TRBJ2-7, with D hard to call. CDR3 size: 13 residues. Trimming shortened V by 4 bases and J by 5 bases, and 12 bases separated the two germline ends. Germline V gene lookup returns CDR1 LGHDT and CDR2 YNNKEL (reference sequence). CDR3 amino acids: CASSPEAEDEQYF. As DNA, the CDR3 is TGTGCCAGCAGCCCCGAGGCGGAAGACGAGCAGTACTTC.

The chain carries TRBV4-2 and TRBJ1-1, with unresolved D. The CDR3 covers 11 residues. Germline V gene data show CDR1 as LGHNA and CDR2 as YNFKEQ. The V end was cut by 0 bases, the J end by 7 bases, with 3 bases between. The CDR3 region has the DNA TGTGCCAGCAGCCAAGACGGTGAAGCTTTCTTT. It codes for CASSQDGEAFF.

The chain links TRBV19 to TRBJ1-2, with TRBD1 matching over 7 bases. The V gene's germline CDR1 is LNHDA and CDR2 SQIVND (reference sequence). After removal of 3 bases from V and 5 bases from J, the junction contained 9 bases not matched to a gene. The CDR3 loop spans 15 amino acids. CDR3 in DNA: TGTGCCAGTAGTATGCTGGACAGGATTAATTATGGCTACACCTTC. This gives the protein CASSMLDRINYGYTF.

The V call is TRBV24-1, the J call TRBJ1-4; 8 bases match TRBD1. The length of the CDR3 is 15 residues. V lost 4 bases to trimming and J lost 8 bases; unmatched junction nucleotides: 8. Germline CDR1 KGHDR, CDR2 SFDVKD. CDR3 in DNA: TGTGCCACCAGTGAAGGACAGGGTCGAGGCGAAAAACTGTTTTTT. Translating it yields CATSEGQGRGEKLFF.

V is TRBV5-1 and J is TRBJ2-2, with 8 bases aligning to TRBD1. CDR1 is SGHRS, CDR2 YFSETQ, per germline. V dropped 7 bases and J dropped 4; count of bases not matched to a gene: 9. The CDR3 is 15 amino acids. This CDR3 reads CASAAQGAGTGELFF. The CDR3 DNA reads TGCGCCAGCGCCGCTCAGGGGGCGGGCACCGGGGAGCTGTTTTTT.

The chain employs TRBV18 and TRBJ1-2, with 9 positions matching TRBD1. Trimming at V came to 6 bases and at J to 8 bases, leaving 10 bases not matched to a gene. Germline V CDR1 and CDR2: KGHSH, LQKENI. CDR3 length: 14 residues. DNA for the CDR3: TGTGCCAGCTCTCCTGGACAGGGGTTGGAAGGCTACACCTTC. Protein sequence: CASSPGQGLEGYTF.

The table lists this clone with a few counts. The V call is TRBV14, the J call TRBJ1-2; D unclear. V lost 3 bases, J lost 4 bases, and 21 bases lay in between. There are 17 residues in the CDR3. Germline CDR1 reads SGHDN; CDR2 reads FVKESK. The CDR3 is CASSHTTRQARTYGYTF. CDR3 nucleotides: TGTGCCAGCAGCCATACCACCCGACAAGCCCGTACCTATGGCTACACCTTC.

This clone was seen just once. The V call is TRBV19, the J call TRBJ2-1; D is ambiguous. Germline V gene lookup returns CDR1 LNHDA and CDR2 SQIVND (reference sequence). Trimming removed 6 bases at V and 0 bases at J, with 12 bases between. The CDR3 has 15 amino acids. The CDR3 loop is CASRLGTSSYNEQFF. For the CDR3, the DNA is TGTGCCAGTAGACTCGGTACGAGCTCCTACAATGAGCAGTTCTTC. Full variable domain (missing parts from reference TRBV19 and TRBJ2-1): DGGITQSPKYLFRKEGQNVTLSCEQNLNHDAMYWYRQDPGQGLRLIYYSQIVNDFQKGDIAEGYSVSREKKESFPLTVTSAQKNPTAFYLCASRLGTSSYNEQFFGPGTRLTVL.

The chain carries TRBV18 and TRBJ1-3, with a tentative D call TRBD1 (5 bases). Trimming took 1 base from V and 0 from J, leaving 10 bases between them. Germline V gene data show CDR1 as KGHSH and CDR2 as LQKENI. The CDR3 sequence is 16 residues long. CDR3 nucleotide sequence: TGTGCCAGCTCACCACTGGGGCAGAGCTCTGGAAACACCATATATTTT. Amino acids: CASSPLGQSSGNTIYF.

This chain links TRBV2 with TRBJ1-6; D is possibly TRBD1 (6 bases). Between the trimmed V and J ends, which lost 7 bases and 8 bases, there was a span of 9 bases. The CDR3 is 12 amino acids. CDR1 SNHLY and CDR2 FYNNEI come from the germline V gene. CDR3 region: CASTEGDSPLHF. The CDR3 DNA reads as TGTGCCAGCACCGAGGGGGATTCACCCCTCCACTTT.

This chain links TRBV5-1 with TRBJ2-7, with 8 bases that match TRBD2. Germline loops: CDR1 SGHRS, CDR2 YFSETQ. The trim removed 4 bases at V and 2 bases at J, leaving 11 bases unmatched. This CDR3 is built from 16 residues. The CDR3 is CASSHAAGGVAYEQYF. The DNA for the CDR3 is TGCGCCAGCAGCCATGCCGCGGGGGGAGTCGCCTACGAGCAGTACTTC.